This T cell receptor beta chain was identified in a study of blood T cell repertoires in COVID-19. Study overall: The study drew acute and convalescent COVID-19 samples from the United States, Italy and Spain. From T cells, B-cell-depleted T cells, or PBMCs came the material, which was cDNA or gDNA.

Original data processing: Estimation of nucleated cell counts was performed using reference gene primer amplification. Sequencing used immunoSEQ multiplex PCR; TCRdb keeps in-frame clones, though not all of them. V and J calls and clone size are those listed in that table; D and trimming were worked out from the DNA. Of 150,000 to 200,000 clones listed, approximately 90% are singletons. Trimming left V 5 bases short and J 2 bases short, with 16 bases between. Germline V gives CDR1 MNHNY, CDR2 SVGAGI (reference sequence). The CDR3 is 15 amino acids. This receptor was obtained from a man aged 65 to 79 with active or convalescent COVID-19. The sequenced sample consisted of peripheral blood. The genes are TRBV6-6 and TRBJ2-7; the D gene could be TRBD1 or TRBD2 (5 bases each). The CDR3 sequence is CASSRTSSSAYEQYF. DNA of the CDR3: TGTGCCAGCAGTCGGACAAGTAGTAGCGCCTACGAGCAGTACTTC.